The 6 T cell receptor beta chains presented below share a single source sample, sequenced in a study of blood T cell repertoires in COVID-19. Here immunoSEQ multiplex PCR was the method, and the copy in TCRdb shows in-frame clones only, minus some. The sample yields 240,000 or so clones, approximately 86% seen once. The sequenced sample was peripheral blood. The receptors were gathered from a man in his 60s who had recovered from COVID-19.

The rearrangement joins TRBV2 to TRBJ1-5; TRBD1 aligns across 8 bases. The CDR3 runs to 17 residues. CDR1 is SNHLY, CDR2 FYNNEI, per germline. The junction had 8 bases not matched to a gene; V was cut back by 2 bases and J by 2 bases. CDR3 coding DNA: TGTGCCAGCAGTGAAAGGGTGACGGGACAGGGCAATCAGCCCCAGCATTTT. Encoded protein: CASSERVTGQGNQPQHF.

This clone was counted only a few times. The CDR3 sequence: CASTSGGAIDTQYF. DNA for the CDR3: TGTGCCAGCACTAGCGGGGGGGCAATAGATACGCAGTATTTT. This chain links TRBV2 with TRBJ2-3, with 12 bases that match TRBD2. The germline gives CDR1 SNHLY, CDR2 FYNNEI. The CDR3 has 14 amino acids. J lost 5 bases, V lost 7 bases, and 4 bases had no gene match. The variable domain in full, completed from reference TRBV2 and TRBJ2-3, reads EPEVTQTPSHQVTQMGQEVILRCVPISNHLYFYWYRQILGQKVEFLVSFYNNEISEKSEIFDDQFSVERPDGSNFTLKIRSTKLEDSAMYFCASTSGGAIDTQYFGPGTRLTVL.

A single count supports this clone. The J gene is TRBJ1-1, the V gene TRBV6-5, with 7 bases that match TRBD1. The CDR3 totals 14 residues. V shed 5 bases and J 0 bases; nucleotides not matched to a gene: 3. The germline CDR1 and CDR2 sequences are MNHEY and SVGAGI. This CDR3 is CASSPDRVNTEAFF. CDR3 bases: TGTGCCAGCAGTCCAGACAGGGTGAACACTGAAGCTTTCTTT.

For the CDR3, the DNA is TGTGCCAGTAGTATTCAACGGTGGAATTCACCCCTCCACTTT. Its protein product is CASSIQRWNSPLHF. The rearrangement joins TRBV19 to TRBJ1-6; no clear D. V dropped 3 bases and J dropped 7 bases, with 10 bases sitting between them. The CDR3 is 14 amino acids. Germline-derived CDR1 and CDR2 are LNHDA and SQIVND (reference sequence).

This clone has only a few counts. Additional DNA sequences in this sample encode the identical CDR3. The J gene is TRBJ1-1, the V gene TRBV6-4, with unresolved D. The CDR3 has 14 amino acids. Trimming stripped 2 bases from V and 1 base from J, with 8 bases between. Germline CDR1 and CDR2: MRHNA and SNTAGT. The CDR3 DNA sequence: TGTGCCAGCAGTGACACGGGTTCGAACACTGAAGCTTTCTTT. Its translation: CASSDTGSNTEAFF.

J is TRBJ2-3 and V is TRBV7-9, with 10 positions matching TRBD2. The germline gives CDR1 SEHNR, CDR2 FQNEAQ (reference sequence). The CDR3 has 15 amino acids. J was trimmed by 2 bases and V by 3 bases; bases with no gene match: 2. In DNA, the CDR3 is TGTGCCAGCAGCTTTACTAGCGGGGACACAGATACGCAGTATTTT. This codes for CASSFTSGDTDTQYF.